This entry lists 9 T cell receptor beta chains sequenced from one sample in a study of cytomegalovirus exposure and HLA in healthy donors. The PCR ran on 60 Vbeta and 13 Jbeta primers. Profiling relied on immunoSEQ multiplex PCR, and the TCRdb table lists in-frame clones only, not all of them. The sample records over 95,000 clones, 60% to 85% being singletons. The specimen sequenced was PBMCs. The receptor source for this set is a woman aged 40 to 55 in good health and CMV-seropositive.

The gene calls are TRBV7-2 and TRBJ2-3; a weak D match, TRBD2 (6 bases). V lost 1 base, J lost 8 bases, and 10 bases lay in between. This CDR3 has 13 residues. Germline CDR1 is SGHTA and CDR2 is FQGNSA. CDR3 sequence: CASSLVRGGTQYF. CDR3 DNA sequence: TGTGCCAGCAGCTTAGTGCGGGGAGGTACGCAGTATTTT.

The chain combines TRBV6-5 with TRBJ2-7, with D possibly matching TRBD2 (7 bases). This CDR3 region has 13 residues. With 7 bases removed from V and 5 bases from J, the gap between germline ends came to 15 bases. Germline V lookup: CDR1 MNHEY, CDR2 SVGAGI. CDR3 sequence: CASKSGGPHEQYF. The CDR3 bases are TGTGCCAGCAAATCGGGGGGCCCTCACGAGCAGTACTTC.

The chain recombines TRBV18 with TRBJ1-4, with 7 bases aligning to TRBD1. J gave up 5 bases and V 0 bases, and 6 bases lay outside the gene matches. The germline gives CDR1 KGHSH, CDR2 LQKENI. The CDR3 length is 16 residues. CDR3 nucleotide sequence: TGTGCCAGCTCACCACCTTCCGGACAGGCAAATGAAAAACTGTTTTTT. Amino acid sequence: CASSPPSGQANEKLFF.

The rearrangement links TRBV10-3 to TRBJ2-1; tentative D call: TRBD1 (6 bases). There are 15 residues in the CDR3. The V end was cut by 6 bases, the J end by 6 bases, with 18 bases between. CDR1 and CDR2 (germline): ENHRY, SYGVKD. The CDR3 DNA reads TGTGCCATCAGCGCCCTCAGGGGCGTTGGCAATGAGCAGTTCTTC. Translated: CAISALRGVGNEQFF.

The genes are TRBV12-5 and TRBJ1-1; D call uncertain. CDR3 length equals 13 residues. With 7 bases removed from V and 4 bases from J, the gap between germline ends came to 13 bases. From germline, CDR1 is LGHNT and CDR2 FRNRAP. This CDR3 is CASAPEGSTEAFF. For the CDR3, the DNA is TGTGCTAGTGCCCCTGAGGGTTCCACTGAAGCTTTCTTT. Drawing the rest from reference TRBV12-5 and TRBJ1-1, the complete variable domain is DARVTQTPRHKVTEMGQEVTMRCQPILGHNTVFWYRQTMMQGLELLAYFRNRAPLDDSGMPKDRFSAEMPDATLATLKIQPSEPRDSAVYFCASAPEGSTEAFFGQGTRLTVV.

J is TRBJ1-3 and V is TRBV25-1, with D possibly TRBD1 on 5 matching bases. CDR3 length: 14 amino acids. V lost 6 bases, J lost 4 bases, and 13 bases lay in between. Germline CDR1 is MGHDK and CDR2 is SYGVNS. The CDR3 is CASRDSRSGNTIYF. Written as DNA, the CDR3 is TGTGCCAGCAGAGACAGTCGCTCCGGAAACACCATATATTTT. Variable domain in full (rest from reference TRBV25-1 and TRBJ1-3): EADIYQTPRYLVIGTGKKITLECSQTMGHDKMYWYQQDPGMELHLIHYSYGVNSTEKGDLSSESTVSRIRTEHFPLTLESARPSHTSQYLCASRDSRSGNTIYFGEGSWLTVV.

This chain uses TRBV7-9 with TRBJ1-5; D unclear. This CDR3 is 15 amino acids long. V lost 1 base and J 3 bases, leaving 10 bases between the germline ends. Germline CDR1 SEHNR, CDR2 FQNEAQ (reference sequence). CDR3: CASSLGAPNNQPQHF. DNA of the CDR3: TGTGCCAGCAGCTTAGGAGCGCCGAACAATCAGCCCCAGCATTTT. Full variable domain (rest looked up from reference TRBV7-9 and TRBJ1-5): DTGVSQNPRHKITKRGQNVTFRCDPISEHNRLYWYRQTLGQGPEFLTYFQNEAQLEKSRLLSDRFSAERPKGSFSTLEIQRTEQGDSAMYLCASSLGAPNNQPQHFGDGTRLSIL.

This chain connects TRBV15 to TRBJ1-1; D gene ambiguous. Trimming shortened V by 0 bases and J by 5 bases, and 4 bases separated the two germline ends. In germline, CDR1 is LNHNV, CDR2 YYDKDF (reference sequence). The CDR3 covers 12 residues. The CDR3 sequence: CATSRDQTEAFF. CDR3 in DNA: TGTGCCACCAGCAGAGATCAGACTGAAGCTTTCTTT.

This chain links TRBV6-6 with TRBJ2-7, with 7 nucleotides matching TRBD1. J lost 1 base, V lost 8 bases, and 8 bases had no gene match. The CDR3 has 14 amino acids. Germline V gene lookup returns CDR1 MNHNY and CDR2 SVGAGI (reference sequence). CDR3 region: CASREGGRSYEQYF. The CDR3 DNA is TGTGCCAGCCGAGAAGGGGGCCGATCCTACGAGCAGTACTTC.